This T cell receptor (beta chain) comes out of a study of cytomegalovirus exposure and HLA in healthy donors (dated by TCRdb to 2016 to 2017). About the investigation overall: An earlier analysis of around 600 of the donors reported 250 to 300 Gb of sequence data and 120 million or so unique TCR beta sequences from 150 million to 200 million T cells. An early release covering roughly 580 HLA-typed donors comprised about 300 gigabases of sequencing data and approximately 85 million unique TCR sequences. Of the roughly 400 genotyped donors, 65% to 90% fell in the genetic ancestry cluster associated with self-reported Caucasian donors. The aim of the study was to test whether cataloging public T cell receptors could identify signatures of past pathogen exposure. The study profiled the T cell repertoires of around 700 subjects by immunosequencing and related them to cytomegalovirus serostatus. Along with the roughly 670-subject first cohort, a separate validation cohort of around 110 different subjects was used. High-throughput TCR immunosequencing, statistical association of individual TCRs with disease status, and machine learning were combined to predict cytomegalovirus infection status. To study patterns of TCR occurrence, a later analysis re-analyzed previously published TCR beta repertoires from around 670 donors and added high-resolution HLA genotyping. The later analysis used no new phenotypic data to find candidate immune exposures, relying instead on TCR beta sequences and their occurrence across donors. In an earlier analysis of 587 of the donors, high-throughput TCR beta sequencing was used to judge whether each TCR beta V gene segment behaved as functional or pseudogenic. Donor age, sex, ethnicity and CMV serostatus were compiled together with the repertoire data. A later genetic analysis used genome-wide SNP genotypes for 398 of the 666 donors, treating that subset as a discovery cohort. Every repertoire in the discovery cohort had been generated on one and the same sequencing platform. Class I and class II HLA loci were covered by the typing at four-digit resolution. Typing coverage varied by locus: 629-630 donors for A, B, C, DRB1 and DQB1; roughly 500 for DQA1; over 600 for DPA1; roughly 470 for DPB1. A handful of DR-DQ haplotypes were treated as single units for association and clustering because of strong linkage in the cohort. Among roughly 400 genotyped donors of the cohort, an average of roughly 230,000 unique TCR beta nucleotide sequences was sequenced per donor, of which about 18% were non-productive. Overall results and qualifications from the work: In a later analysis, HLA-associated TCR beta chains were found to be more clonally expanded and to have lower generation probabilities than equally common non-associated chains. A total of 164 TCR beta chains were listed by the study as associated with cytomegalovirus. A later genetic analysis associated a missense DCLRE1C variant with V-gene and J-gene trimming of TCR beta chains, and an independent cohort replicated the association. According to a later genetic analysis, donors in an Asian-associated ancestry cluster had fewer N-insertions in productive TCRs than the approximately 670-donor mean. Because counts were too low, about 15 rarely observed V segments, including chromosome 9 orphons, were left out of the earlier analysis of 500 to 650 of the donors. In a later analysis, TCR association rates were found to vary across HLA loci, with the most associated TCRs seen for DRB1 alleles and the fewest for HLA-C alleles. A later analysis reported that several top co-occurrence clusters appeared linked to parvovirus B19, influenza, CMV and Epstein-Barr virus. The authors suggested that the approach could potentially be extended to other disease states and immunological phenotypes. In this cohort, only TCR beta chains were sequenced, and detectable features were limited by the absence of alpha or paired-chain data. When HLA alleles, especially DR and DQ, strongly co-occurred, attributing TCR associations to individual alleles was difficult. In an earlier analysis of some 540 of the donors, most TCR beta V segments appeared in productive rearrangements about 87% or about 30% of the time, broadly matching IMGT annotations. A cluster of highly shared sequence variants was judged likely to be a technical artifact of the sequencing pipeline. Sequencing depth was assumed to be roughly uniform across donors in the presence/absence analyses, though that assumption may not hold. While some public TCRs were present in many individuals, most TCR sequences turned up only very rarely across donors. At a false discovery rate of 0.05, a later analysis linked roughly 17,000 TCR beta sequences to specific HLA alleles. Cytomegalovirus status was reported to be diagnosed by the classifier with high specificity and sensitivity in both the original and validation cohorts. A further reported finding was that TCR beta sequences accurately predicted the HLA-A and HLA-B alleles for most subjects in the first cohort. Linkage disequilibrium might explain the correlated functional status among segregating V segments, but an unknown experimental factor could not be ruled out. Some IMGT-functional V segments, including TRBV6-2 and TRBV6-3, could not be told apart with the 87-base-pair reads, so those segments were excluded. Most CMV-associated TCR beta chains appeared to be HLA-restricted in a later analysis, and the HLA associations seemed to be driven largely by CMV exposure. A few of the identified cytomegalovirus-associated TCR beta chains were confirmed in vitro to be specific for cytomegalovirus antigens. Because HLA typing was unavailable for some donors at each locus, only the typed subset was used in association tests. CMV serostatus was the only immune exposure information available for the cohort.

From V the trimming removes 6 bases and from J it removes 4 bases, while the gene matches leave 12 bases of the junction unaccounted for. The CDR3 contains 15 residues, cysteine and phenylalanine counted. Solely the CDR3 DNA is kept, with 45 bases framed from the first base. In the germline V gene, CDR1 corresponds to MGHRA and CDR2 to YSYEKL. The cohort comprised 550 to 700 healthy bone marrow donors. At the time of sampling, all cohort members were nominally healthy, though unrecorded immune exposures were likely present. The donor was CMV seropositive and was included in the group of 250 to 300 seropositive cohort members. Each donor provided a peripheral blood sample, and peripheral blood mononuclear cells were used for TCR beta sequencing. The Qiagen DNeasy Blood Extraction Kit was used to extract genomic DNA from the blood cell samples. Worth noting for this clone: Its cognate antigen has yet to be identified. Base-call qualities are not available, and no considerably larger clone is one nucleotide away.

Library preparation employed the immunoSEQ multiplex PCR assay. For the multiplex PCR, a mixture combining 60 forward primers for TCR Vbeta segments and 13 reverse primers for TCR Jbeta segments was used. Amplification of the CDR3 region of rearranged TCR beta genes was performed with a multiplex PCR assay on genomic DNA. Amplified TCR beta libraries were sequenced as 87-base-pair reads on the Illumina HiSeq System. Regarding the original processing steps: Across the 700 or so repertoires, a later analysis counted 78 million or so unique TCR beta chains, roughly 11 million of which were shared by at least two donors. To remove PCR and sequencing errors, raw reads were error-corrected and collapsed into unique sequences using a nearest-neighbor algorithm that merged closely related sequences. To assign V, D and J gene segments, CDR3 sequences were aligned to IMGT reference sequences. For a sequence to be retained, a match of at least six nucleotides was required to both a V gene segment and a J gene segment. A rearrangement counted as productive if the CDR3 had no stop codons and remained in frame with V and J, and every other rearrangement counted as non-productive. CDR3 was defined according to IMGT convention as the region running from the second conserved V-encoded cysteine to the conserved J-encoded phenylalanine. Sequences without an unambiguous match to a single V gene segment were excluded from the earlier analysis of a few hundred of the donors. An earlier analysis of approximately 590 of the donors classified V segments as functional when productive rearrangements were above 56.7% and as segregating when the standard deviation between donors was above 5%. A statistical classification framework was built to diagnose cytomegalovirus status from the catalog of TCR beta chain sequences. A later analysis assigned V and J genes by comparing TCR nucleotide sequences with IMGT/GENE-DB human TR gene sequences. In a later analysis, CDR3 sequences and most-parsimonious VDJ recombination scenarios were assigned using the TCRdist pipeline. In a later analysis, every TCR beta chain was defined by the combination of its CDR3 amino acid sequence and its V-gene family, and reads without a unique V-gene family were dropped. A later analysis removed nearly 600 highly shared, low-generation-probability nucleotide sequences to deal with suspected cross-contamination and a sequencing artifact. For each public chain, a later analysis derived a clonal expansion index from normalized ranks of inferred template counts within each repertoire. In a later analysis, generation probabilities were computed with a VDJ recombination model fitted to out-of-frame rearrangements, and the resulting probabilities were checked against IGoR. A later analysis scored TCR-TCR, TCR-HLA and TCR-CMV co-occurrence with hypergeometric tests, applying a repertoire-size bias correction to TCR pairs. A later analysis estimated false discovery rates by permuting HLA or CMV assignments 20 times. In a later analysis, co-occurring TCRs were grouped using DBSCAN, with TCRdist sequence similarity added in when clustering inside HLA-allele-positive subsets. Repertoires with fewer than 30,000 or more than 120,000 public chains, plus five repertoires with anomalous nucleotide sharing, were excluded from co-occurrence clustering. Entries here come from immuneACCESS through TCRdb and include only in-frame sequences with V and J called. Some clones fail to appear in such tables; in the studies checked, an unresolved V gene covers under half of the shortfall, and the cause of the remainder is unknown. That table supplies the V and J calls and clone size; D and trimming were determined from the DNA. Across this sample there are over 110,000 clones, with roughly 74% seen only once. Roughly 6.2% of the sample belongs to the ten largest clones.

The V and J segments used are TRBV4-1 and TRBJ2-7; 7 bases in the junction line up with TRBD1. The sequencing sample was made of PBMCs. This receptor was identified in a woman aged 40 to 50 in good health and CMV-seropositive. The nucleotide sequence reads TGCGCCAGCAGACCAAGGGACAGACAAGAATACGAGCAGTACTTC. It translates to CASRPRDRQEYEQYF.